The 30 T cell receptor beta chains reported below all come from one sample, sequenced in a study of T cells after yellow fever vaccination. From the 5' RACE reads, TCRdb called clonotypes with MiXCR, one entry per CDR3 protein. The sample lists about 510,000 distinct CDR3 sequences, around a fifth occurring once. This sample comprised PBMCs, obtained approximately 20 days after the first yellow fever vaccination. The source of these receptors is a man younger than 30 who received the YFV17D yellow fever vaccine.

This clonotype was observed many times. The V and J genes are TRBV5-6 and TRBJ1-1; D remains ambiguous. V lost 5 bases to trimming and J lost 3 bases, with 5 bases between them. Germline assignment: CDR1 SGHDT and CDR2 YYEEEE. The CDR3 spans 11 residues. The CDR3 sequence: CASRRDTEAFF. The DNA for the CDR3 is TGTGCCAGCAGGAGGGACACTGAAGCTTTCTTT.

The chain combines TRBV7-6 with TRBJ2-5; TRBD2 matches 9 bases. This CDR3 is 16 amino acids long. J gave up 5 bases and V 6 bases, and 13 bases lay outside the gene matches. Germline CDR1 reads SGHVS; CDR2 reads FNYEAQ. The CDR3 DNA reads as TGTGCCAGCAGACGAGCCCTAGCGGGGAGGGTGGAGACCCAGTACTTC. Translating it yields CASRRALAGRVETQYF.

This clonotype was recorded a few times. The chain has TRBV7-2 and TRBJ1-6; TRBD1 matches at 7 bases. Germline CDR1 reads SGHTA; CDR2 reads FQGNSA. The junction had 9 bases not matched to a gene; V was cut back by 5 bases and J by 11 bases. The CDR3 runs 14 residues. Here the CDR3 DNA reads TGTGCCAGCAGCAATATCAGGGGGATGGCACCCCTCCACTTT. It translates to CASSNIRGMAPLHF.

This clonotype was seen more than once but under ten times. The chain carries TRBV7-3 and TRBJ1-5, with unresolved D. The CDR3 is 14 residues long. Germline V gene sequence: CDR1 SGHTA, CDR2 FQGTGA. Trimming pared 6 bases from V and 4 bases from J, leaving 13 bases between. CDR3 protein: CASRPSNWNQPQHF. The DNA for the CDR3 is TGTGCCAGCAGACCCTCCAATTGGAATCAGCCCCAGCATTTT. The full variable domain, its missing parts supplied by reference TRBV7-3 and TRBJ1-5, is GAGVSQTPSNKVTEKGKYVELRCDPISGHTALYWYRQSLGQGPEFLIYFQGTGAADDSGLPNDRFFAVRPEGSVSTLKIQRTERGDSAVYLCASRPSNWNQPQHFGDGTRLSIL.

This clonotype turned up a few times. This rearrangement joins TRBV7-2 to TRBJ1-2, with D possibly TRBD1 on 5 matching bases. The CDR3 loop spans 14 amino acids. The ends were cut back, 7 bases at V and 0 bases at J, with 12 bases in the middle. Looked up from germline, CDR1 is SGHTA and CDR2 is FQGNSA. CDR3 nucleotide sequence: TGTGCCAGCAACGAACAGGCCGCTAACTATGGCTACACCTTC. Translating gives CASNEQAANYGYTF. Full variable domain (rest looked up from reference TRBV7-2 and TRBJ1-2): GAGVSQSPSNKVTEKGKDVELRCDPISGHTALYWYRQSLGQGLEFLIYFQGNSAPDKSGLPSDRFSAERTGGSVSTLTIQRTQQEDSAVYLCASNEQAANYGYTFGSGTRLTVV.

The sample holds a few counts of this clonotype. The chain carries TRBV28 and TRBJ2-5; 8 bases match TRBD2. The CDR3 is 15 residues long. CDR1 is MDHEN and CDR2 is SYDVKM in the germline V gene. After removal of 5 bases from V and 4 bases from J, the junction contained 9 bases not matched to a gene. Written as DNA, the CDR3 is TGTGCCAGCAGTACCGGGGGGGCCGGTAGAGAGACCCAGTACTTC. This encodes CASSTGGAGRETQYF.

This clonotype was observed a few times. The J gene is TRBJ2-7, the V gene TRBV7-9; D is unresolved. V dropped 2 bases and J dropped 4 bases, with 6 bases sitting between them. CDR1 is SEHNR and CDR2 is FQNEAQ in the germline V gene (reference sequence). The CDR3 length is 12 residues. Here the CDR3 DNA reads TGTGCCAGCAGCTTAATGTTTTACGAGCAGTACGTC. This codes for CASSLMFYEQYV.

This clonotype turned up a few times. The CDR3 nucleotides are TGTGCCAGCAGACGGGAGCGGGATTCACCCCTCCACTTT. It is translated as CASRRERDSPLHF. The chain links TRBV5-4 to TRBJ1-6; D gene uncertain. The CDR3 length is 13 residues. The ends were cut back, 5 bases at V and 8 bases at J, with 11 bases in the middle. Germline CDR1 is SGHNT and CDR2 is YYREEE (reference sequence). The variable domain in full, with the rest retrieved from reference TRBV5-4 and TRBJ1-6, is ETGVTQSPTHLIKTRGQQVTLRCSSQSGHNTVSWYQQALGQGPQFIFQYYREEENGRGNFPPRFSGLQFPNYSSELNVNALELDDSALYLCASRRERDSPLHFGNGTRLTVT.

The rearrangement links TRBV5-6 to TRBJ1-4; tentatively, D is TRBD1 (5 bases). The CDR3 length is 14 residues. The germline V gene encodes CDR1 SGHDT and CDR2 YYEEEE. The germline V and J ends were trimmed by 1 base and 8 bases, with 12 bases remaining between them. The CDR3: CASSLLGVGEKLFF. CDR3 DNA: TGTGCCAGCAGCTTGTTAGGGGTGGGGGAAAAACTGTTTTTT.

This clonotype was seen more than once but under ten times. The V call is TRBV29-1, the J call TRBJ2-5; 8 bases line up with TRBD1. Germline V gene data show CDR1 as SQVTM and CDR2 as ANQGSEA. Trimming removed 5 bases from V and 4 bases from J; junction bases left unmatched: 12. The CDR3 is made up of 15 amino acids. The CDR3 here is CSVTLGQGGGETQYF. CDR3 DNA sequence: TGCAGCGTTACCCTCGGACAGGGTGGCGGAGAGACCCAGTACTTC.

The V gene is TRBV6-2 or TRBV6-3, the J gene TRBJ2-3; 10 bases align to TRBD1. CDR3 length: 15 amino acids. Looked up from germline, CDR1 is MNHEY and CDR2 is SVGEGT. The J segment lost 3 bases and the V segment lost 1 base, leaving 1 base of the junction unmatched. CDR3 nucleotide sequence: TGTGCCAGCAGTTACTGGGACAGGGGTACAGATACGCAGTATTTT. It is translated as CASSYWDRGTDTQYF.

This chain joins TRBV7-9 and TRBJ2-2; tentatively, D is TRBD2 (5 bases). CDR1 SEHNR and CDR2 FQNEAQ come from the germline V gene (reference sequence). This CDR3 has 13 residues. The V end lost 3 bases, the J end lost 6 bases, and 8 bases lay between the germline ends. CDR3 sequence: CASSFGGPGELFF. DNA of the CDR3: TGTGCCAGCAGCTTTGGAGGCCCCGGGGAGCTGTTTTTT.

This clonotype was observed a few times. The rearrangement joins TRBV20-1 to TRBJ2-5; D might be TRBD2 (5 bases). Trimming removed 3 bases at V and 2 bases at J, with 13 bases between. From germline, CDR1 is DFQATT and CDR2 SNEGSKA (reference sequence). CDR3 length: 14 residues. CDR3 bases: TGCAGTGCTAGTGGCGGACTGTTACAAGAGACCCAGTACTTC. This translates into CSASGGLLQETQYF.

The sample holds a few counts of this clonotype. The chain uses TRBV19 and TRBJ2-1; 11 nucleotides agree with TRBD2. The germline CDR1 and CDR2 sequences are LNHDA and SQIVND (reference sequence). J gave up 9 bases and V 6 bases, and 16 bases lay outside the gene matches. The CDR3 loop spans 17 amino acids. The CDR3 reads CASSLSPSGGSLGEQFF. The CDR3 nucleotides are TGTGCCAGTAGCCTCAGCCCTAGCGGGGGGTCCCTTGGTGAGCAGTTCTTC.

The chain uses TRBV5-4 and TRBJ1-6; tentatively, D is TRBD1 (6 bases). CDR1 SGHNT and CDR2 YYREEE come from the germline V gene (reference sequence). The CDR3 loop spans 14 amino acids. The V and J ends lost 7 bases and 10 bases respectively, with 18 bases between them. CDR3 nucleotides: TGTGCCAGCGGAGGGGGGGGAAGGCGGTCACCCCTCCACTTT. Translating gives CASGGGGRRSPLHF. The complete variable domain, with remaining parts taken from reference TRBV5-4 and TRBJ1-6, reads ETGVTQSPTHLIKTRGQQVTLRCSSQSGHNTVSWYQQALGQGPQFIFQYYREEENGRGNFPPRFSGLQFPNYSSELNVNALELDDSALYLCASGGGGRRSPLHFGNGTRLTVT.

The J gene is TRBJ2-2, the V gene TRBV20-1; TRBD1 is a possible D gene (5 bases). Germline V gene lookup returns CDR1 DFQATT and CDR2 SNEGSKA (reference sequence). The CDR3 consists of 13 residues. The V end was cut by 3 bases, the J end by 7 bases, with 12 bases between. This CDR3 reads CSARGPRGGELFF. CDR3 sequence (DNA): TGCAGTGCTAGGGGCCCAAGGGGCGGGGAGCTGTTTTTT.

V usage is TRBV7-9 and J usage is TRBJ1-3; a possible D gene is TRBD1 (6 bases). Trimming left V 7 bases short and J 3 bases short, with 16 bases between. The CDR3 spans 15 residues. The germline V gene has CDR1 SEHNR and CDR2 FQNEAQ (reference sequence). DNA for the CDR3: TGTGCCAGCACCAACGGACAGCGCCATGGAAACACCATATATTTT. Amino acids: CASTNGQRHGNTIYF.

This clonotype was recorded many times. The chain uses TRBV20-1 and TRBJ2-7; TRBD1 agrees at 9 bases. This CDR3 is 14 amino acids long. The junction had 14 bases not matched to a gene; V was cut back by 3 bases and J by 11 bases. Per germline, CDR1 DFQATT and CDR2 SNEGSKA (reference sequence). CDR3 nucleotide sequence: TGCAGTGCTAGTGCCCGTTGGGACAGGGATGCTAAGTACTTC. It is translated as CSASARWDRDAKYF.

This chain links TRBV4-3 with TRBJ2-7, with 8 bases fitting TRBD2. Germline V gives CDR1 LGHNA, CDR2 YSLEER. The ends lost 4 bases at V and 2 bases at J; junction bases unmatched: 10. The CDR3 spans 16 residues. The CDR3 DNA reads TGCGCCAGCAGCCGCCATAGCGGGGCCCACACCTACGAGCAGTACTTC. Protein product: CASSRHSGAHTYEQYF.

The chain carries TRBV10-2 and TRBJ2-6, with D tentatively TRBD1 (6 bases). Trimming cost V 4 bases and J 0 bases, with 13 bases left between them. Per the germline V gene, CDR1 is WSHSY and CDR2 is SAAADI. The CDR3 is 17 amino acids. CDR3 DNA sequence: TGCGCCAGCAGTGCGGACAGATTAAACTCTGGGGCCAACGTCCTGACTTTC. Protein sequence: CASSADRLNSGANVLTF.

This clonotype was counted between two and nine times. The CDR3 is CASSYSGGYNEQFF. CDR3 coding DNA: TGTGCCAGCAGTTATAGCGGGGGGTACAATGAGCAGTTCTTC. The chain is built from TRBV6-5 and TRBJ2-1, with 10 bases fitting TRBD2. V gave up 3 bases and J gave up 4 bases; unmatched junction bases: 0. CDR1 is MNHEY and CDR2 is SVGAGI in the germline V gene. The CDR3 runs 14 residues.

This clonotype occurred a few times. The chain has TRBV12-3 or TRBV12-4 and TRBJ1-1; TRBD1 aligns across 9 bases. This CDR3 region has 14 residues. Trimming removed 3 bases from V and 6 bases from J; junction bases left unmatched: 5. The CDR3 loop reads CASSFWTGVPEAFF. The CDR3 DNA reads as TGTGCCAGCAGTTTCTGGACAGGGGTCCCTGAAGCTTTCTTT.

The chain recombines TRBV5-1 with TRBJ2-5; weak D call: TRBD2 (6 bases). Trimming took 3 bases from V and 3 from J, leaving 9 bases between them. The CDR3 extends over 13 amino acids. Germline CDR1 is SGHRS and CDR2 is YFSETQ. CDR3 in amino acids: CASSYGTEETQYF. CDR3 nucleotide sequence: TGCGCCAGCAGCTATGGGACTGAAGAGACCCAGTACTTC.

This chain's CDR3 is CASSDSYYNEQFF. CDR3 DNA sequence: TGCGCCAGCAGTGACAGTTATTACAATGAGCAGTTCTTC. The chain uses TRBV10-1 and TRBJ2-1; unclear D gene. Trimming removed 3 bases from V and 4 bases from J, with 7 bases in between. Per the germline V gene, CDR1 is WNHNN and CDR2 is SYGVQD (reference sequence). The length of the CDR3 is 13 residues.

The rearrangement links TRBV11-2 to TRBJ2-1, with TRBD2 matching 7 bases. The CDR3 has 16 residues. V shed 1 base, J shed 9 bases, and the junction held 12 bases outside the gene matches. CDR1 SGHAT and CDR2 FQNNGV come from the germline V gene. The chain's CDR3 is CASSLVGGGPGAEQFF. CDR3 DNA sequence: TGTGCCAGCAGCTTAGTTGGCGGGGGTCCTGGGGCTGAGCAGTTCTTC.

The table lists this clonotype with a few counts. V gene TRBV12-3 or TRBV12-4 combines with J gene TRBJ1-5, with D tentatively TRBD1 (6 bases). The V and J ends lost 7 bases and 4 bases respectively, with 14 bases between them. CDR3 length: 14 amino acids. CDR3 amino acids: CASTQGGGNQPQHF. In DNA form, the CDR3 reads TGTGCCAGCACCCAAGGGGGTGGAAATCAGCCCCAGCATTTT.

This chain joins TRBV12-3 or TRBV12-4 and TRBJ1-2; D is perhaps TRBD1 (5 bases). V was trimmed by 6 bases and J by 7 bases, leaving 21 bases between them. The CDR3 spans 15 residues. The chain's CDR3 is CASRPSWSGFFGYTF. CDR3 in DNA: TGTGCCAGCAGGCCAAGTTGGTCAGGGTTCTTTGGCTACACCTTC.

This clonotype was counted between two and nine times. CDR3 sequence (DNA): TGTGCCAGCAGCTTTAAGGGGACGGACTATGGCTACACCTTC. It codes for CASSFKGTDYGYTF. The V gene is TRBV5-4, the J gene TRBJ1-2, with D maybe TRBD1 (5 bases). The CDR3 sequence is 14 residues long. Germline V lookup: CDR1 SGHNT, CDR2 YYREEE (reference sequence). Trimming took off 2 bases at V and 3 bases at J, with 11 bases between the two ends. Full variable domain (outside the CDR3, taken from reference TRBV5-4 and TRBJ1-2): ETGVTQSPTHLIKTRGQQVTLRCSSQSGHNTVSWYQQALGQGPQFIFQYYREEENGRGNFPPRFSGLQFPNYSSELNVNALELDDSALYLCASSFKGTDYGYTFGSGTRLTVV.

This clonotype was seen a handful of times. J is TRBJ2-1 and V is TRBV4-2; 8 bases are shared with TRBD2. V lost 3 bases, J lost 3 bases, and 7 bases stayed unmatched. This CDR3 spans 16 amino acids. The germline CDR1 and CDR2 sequences are LGHNA and YNFKEQ. DNA for the CDR3: TGTGCCAGCAGCCAGGATAAAAGCGGGGGCTACAATGAGCAGTTCTTC. It yields the protein CASSQDKSGGYNEQFF.

The CDR3 coding sequence is TGTGCCAGCACTACCGCGAGTGCAGGGACCTACGAGCAGTACGTC. This gives the protein CASTTASAGTYEQYV. The chain employs TRBV28 and TRBJ2-7; D may be TRBD1 (5 bases). Germline V gene sequence: CDR1 MDHEN, CDR2 SYDVKM. With 7 bases removed from V and 2 bases from J, the gap between germline ends came to 18 bases. The CDR3 is 15 residues long.